This T cell receptor beta chain came from a study of radiotherapy plus CTLA-4 blockade in lung cancer. Study information: Disease control reached less than 40%, with objective responses in over 15%. General study results and limits: Early shifts in blood T cell clones, with interferon-beta, reportedly predicted response best. Blood saw expansion of tumor-derived TCR clones after radiotherapy plus ipilimumab.

Per germline, CDR1 SGHRS and CDR2 YFSETQ. The CDR3 runs to 19 residues. Trimming cost V 4 bases and J 4 bases; bases outside gene matches: 15. Assay used: immunoSEQ multiplex PCR; TCRdb lists only in-frame clones, some missing. The sample yields some 66,000 clones, roughly four fifths seen once. With regard to this clone: Its antigen is undetermined.

The receptor was isolated from a human donor with non-small cell lung cancer who had a partial response to radiotherapy plus ipilimumab. The sample here was peripheral blood, taken from a patient treated with radiotherapy plus ipilimumab. This rearrangement joins TRBV5-1 to TRBJ2-1, with TRBD2 matching over 12 bases. CDR3 residues: CASSPAGRLAGAYYNEQFF. The CDR3, as DNA: TGCGCCAGCAGCCCCGCGGGAAGACTAGCGGGAGCCTATTACAATGAGCAGTTCTTC. Supplemented by reference TRBV5-1 and TRBJ2-1, the full variable domain reads KAGVTQTPRYLIKTRGQQVTLSCSPISGHRSVSWYQQTPGQGLQFLFEYFSETQRNKGNFPGRFSGRQFSNSRSEMNVSTLELGDSALYLCASSPAGRLAGAYYNEQFFGPGTRLTVL.